The rows below give T cell receptor beta chains drawn from one sample of a study of cytomegalovirus exposure and HLA in healthy donors. Measured with immunoSEQ multiplex PCR; TCRdb has only the in-frame clones, and not every one. The data hold about 110,000 clones, with 85% to 90% observed a single time. Material: PBMCs. These receptors all stem from a woman aged 25-40 years in good health and CMV-seropositive. Each CDR3 is given with its conserved first and last residue. D genes are given only for firm matches. Clone size is given for some rows only: seen once, a few or many times, or a class if the clone is expanded.

j_call: TRBJ1-6
v_call: TRBV9
clone_size: few
d_call: TRBD1
cdr3_aa: CASSELQGASPLHF
cdr3_nt: TGTGCCAGCAGCGAGCTACAGGGGGCTTCACCCCTCCACTTT

j_call: TRBJ2-2
v_call: TRBV7-9
clone_size: -
d_call: -
cdr3_aa: CASSLQPTGDTGELFF
cdr3_nt: TGTGCCAGCAGCTTGCAACCGACGGGGGACACCGGGGAGCTGTTTTTT

j_call: TRBJ2-5
v_call: TRBV28
clone_size: -
d_call: -
cdr3_aa: CASQITGETQYF
cdr3_nt: TGTGCCTCGCAAATTACGGGAGAGACCCAGTACTTC

j_call: TRBJ2-1
v_call: TRBV4-2
clone_size: -
d_call: -
cdr3_aa: CASSQVSATRDNNEQFF
cdr3_nt: TGTGCCAGCAGCCAAGTTTCGGCCACCCGGGATAACAATGAGCAGTTCTTC

j_call: TRBJ1-5
v_call: TRBV5-8
clone_size: -
d_call: TRBD1
cdr3_aa: CASSSAGGQPQHF
cdr3_nt: TGTGCCAGCAGCTCCGCAGGGGGACAGCCCCAGCATTTT

j_call: TRBJ2-1
v_call: TRBV6-6
clone_size: -
d_call: -
cdr3_aa: CASSNGPGAGDEQFF
cdr3_nt: TGTGCCAGCAGTAACGGGCCGGGAGCGGGTGATGAGCAGTTCTTC

j_call: TRBJ2-2
v_call: TRBV4-3
clone_size: -
d_call: TRBD2
cdr3_aa: CASSYSGPNTGELFF
cdr3_nt: TGCGCCAGCAGCTATAGCGGGCCAAACACCGGGGAGCTGTTTTTT

j_call: TRBJ1-1
v_call: TRBV27
clone_size: -
d_call: -
cdr3_aa: CASSLTPRAHEAFF
cdr3_nt: TGTGCCAGCAGTTTAACCCCCCGAGCGCATGAAGCTTTCTTT

j_call: TRBJ2-2
v_call: TRBV11-3
clone_size: once
d_call: -
cdr3_aa: CASSYPRGCAWLFF
cdr3_nt: TGTGCCAGCAGCTACCCCCGCGGGTGCGCTTGGCTGTTTTTT

j_call: TRBJ1-4
v_call: TRBV5-1
clone_size: -
d_call: -
cdr3_aa: CASSLGSGSGLEKLFF
cdr3_nt: TGCGCCAGCAGCTTGGGGTCGGGGAGCGGTCTGGAAAAACTGTTTTTT

j_call: TRBJ2-1
v_call: TRBV4-3
clone_size: -
d_call: -
cdr3_aa: CASSQDRGNPSSYNEQFF
cdr3_nt: TGCGCCAGCAGCCAAGATAGGGGCAACCCCTCCTCCTACAATGAGCAGTTCTTC

j_call: TRBJ2-3
v_call: TRBV9
clone_size: -
d_call: TRBD2
cdr3_aa: CASSVAWGTSGSLNTQYF
cdr3_nt: TGTGCCAGCAGCGTAGCTTGGGGGACTAGCGGGAGTCTAAATACGCAGTATTTT

j_call: TRBJ1-4
v_call: TRBV6-5
clone_size: -
d_call: TRBD1
cdr3_aa: CASSYSGTGDEKLFF
cdr3_nt: TGTGCCAGCAGTTACTCTGGAACAGGGGATGAAAAACTGTTTTTT

j_call: TRBJ1-5
v_call: TRBV5-1
clone_size: once
d_call: TRBD1
cdr3_aa: CASSPGTGRNQPQHF
cdr3_nt: TGCGCCAGCAGCCCAGGGACAGGCCGCAATCAGCCCCAGCATTTT

j_call: TRBJ2-5
v_call: TRBV7-9
clone_size: once
d_call: TRBD1
cdr3_aa: CASSAPGQQETQYF
cdr3_nt: TGTGCCAGCAGCGCGCCGGGACAGCAAGAGACCCAGTACTTC

j_call: TRBJ2-3
v_call: TRBV7-6
clone_size: -
d_call: -
cdr3_aa: CASSSGMRNIF
cdr3_nt: TGTGCCAGCAGCTCAGGGATGCGTAACATATTT

j_call: TRBJ2-5
v_call: TRBV6-5
clone_size: -
d_call: -
cdr3_aa: CASSYTGGGSETQYF
cdr3_nt: TGTGCCAGCAGTTACACAGGGGGGGGCTCAGAGACCCAGTACTTC

j_call: TRBJ2-3
v_call: TRBV28
clone_size: -
d_call: -
cdr3_aa: CASSRRLGGTDTQYF
cdr3_nt: TGTGCCAGCAGCAGGCGCCTAGGGGGCACAGATACGCAGTATTTT

j_call: TRBJ1-3
v_call: TRBV9
clone_size: -
d_call: -
cdr3_aa: CASTGSGFSGNTIYF
cdr3_nt: TGTGCCAGCACCGGGTCAGGGTTCTCTGGAAACACCATATATTTT

j_call: TRBJ2-1
v_call: TRBV18
clone_size: -
d_call: TRBD1
cdr3_aa: CASSPGTGQYNEQFF
cdr3_nt: TGTGCCAGCTCACCAGGGACAGGGCAGTACAATGAGCAGTTCTTC

j_call: TRBJ1-2
v_call: TRBV5-1
clone_size: once
d_call: -
cdr3_aa: CASSLDDLTEIYGYTF
cdr3_nt: TGCGCCAGCAGCTTGGATGACCTCACAGAGATCTATGGCTACACCTTC

j_call: TRBJ1-4
v_call: TRBV9
clone_size: -
d_call: -
cdr3_aa: CASSVGASNEKLFF
cdr3_nt: TGTGCCAGCAGCGTAGGGGCGAGCAATGAAAAACTGTTTTTT

j_call: TRBJ1-6
v_call: TRBV28
clone_size: once
d_call: -
cdr3_aa: CASEQGRTPLHF
cdr3_nt: TGTGCCAGCGAACAGGGAAGGACACCCCTCCACTTT

j_call: TRBJ2-3
v_call: TRBV11-3
clone_size: -
d_call: TRBD1
cdr3_aa: CASSLGDRGGSTDTQYF
cdr3_nt: TGTGCCAGCAGCTTAGGGGACAGGGGTGGGAGTACAGATACGCAGTATTTT

j_call: TRBJ1-1
v_call: TRBV6-1
clone_size: few
d_call: -
cdr3_aa: CASSEGAGVRNTEAFF
cdr3_nt: TGTGCCAGCAGTGAAGGGGCAGGGGTTAGGAACACTGAAGCTTTCTTT

j_call: TRBJ2-2
v_call: TRBV7-3
clone_size: -
d_call: -
cdr3_aa: CASSSLAGTGELFF
cdr3_nt: TGTGCCAGCAGCTCCCTGGCGGGAACCGGGGAGCTGTTTTTT

j_call: TRBJ1-5
v_call: TRBV7-2
clone_size: -
d_call: -
cdr3_aa: CASSEVPGFGNQPQHF
cdr3_nt: TGTGCCAGCAGCGAAGTGCCAGGGTTTGGCAATCAGCCCCAGCATTTT

j_call: TRBJ2-7
v_call: TRBV5-1
clone_size: once
d_call: -
cdr3_aa: CASSLVASSYEQYF
cdr3_nt: TGCGCCAGCAGCTTGGTCGCCAGCTCCTACGAGCAGTACTTC

j_call: TRBJ1-1
v_call: TRBV7-2
clone_size: -
d_call: TRBD1
cdr3_aa: CASRPTRTGGQGTEAFF
cdr3_nt: TGTGCCAGCAGACCAACGCGGACAGGGGGCCAGGGGACTGAAGCTTTCTTT

j_call: TRBJ1-4
v_call: TRBV19
clone_size: -
d_call: -
cdr3_aa: CASSIYGRRPSEKLFF
cdr3_nt: TGTGCCAGTAGTATTTACGGGAGGAGACCATCCGAAAAACTGTTTTTT

j_call: TRBJ1-1
v_call: TRBV11-2
clone_size: -
d_call: TRBD1
cdr3_aa: CASSFNRGNTEAFF
cdr3_nt: TGTGCCAGCAGCTTTAACAGGGGAAATACTGAAGCTTTCTTT

j_call: TRBJ1-4
v_call: TRBV5-1
clone_size: -
d_call: TRBD1
cdr3_aa: CASSLAPRGDEKLFF
cdr3_nt: TGCGCCAGCAGCTTGGCCCCCAGGGGGGATGAAAAACTGTTTTTT